A single sample gave rise to the 14 T cell receptor beta chains below, sequenced in a study of cytomegalovirus exposure and HLA in healthy donors. Amplification used 60 Vbeta primers and 13 Jbeta primers. Method: immunoSEQ multiplex PCR; TCRdb's copy keeps in-frame clones and lacks some. The table shows some 170,000 clones, with over 60% occurring only once. The sequencing sample was made of PBMCs. Every receptor here comes from a man aged 35-49 years in good health and CMV-seropositive.

The chain recombines TRBV6-6 with TRBJ2-5; 10 bases match TRBD1. The CDR3 contains 14 residues. V lost 8 bases and J lost 4; bases outside the gene matches: 7. Per germline, CDR1 MNHNY and CDR2 SVGAGI (reference sequence). CDR3 loop: CASLGTGVGETQYF. DNA for the CDR3: TGTGCCAGCTTAGGGACAGGGGTTGGAGAGACCCAGTACTTC.

The rearrangement joins TRBV21-1 to TRBJ2-7; TRBD2, as called in the table, went unchecked against the DNA. TRBV21-1 is designated a pseudogene. This CDR3 contains 18 residues. The CDR3 spells CASSKACGLATSSYEQYF. CDR3 nucleotides: TGTGCCAGCAGCAAAGCCTGCGGACTAGCGACGAGCTCCTACGAGCAGTACTTC.

The V call is TRBV19, the J call TRBJ2-2; D is possibly TRBD1 (6 bases). Trimming removed 7 bases at V and 3 bases at J, with 18 bases between. Per the germline V gene, CDR1 is LNHDA and CDR2 is SQIVND (reference sequence). This CDR3 has 16 amino acids. The chain's CDR3 is CASIPGHRVYTGELFF. The CDR3, as DNA: TGTGCCAGTATCCCGGGACACAGGGTATACACCGGGGAGCTGTTTTTT.

The rearrangement uses TRBV29-1 and TRBJ2-1, with 8 bases lining up with TRBD2. V dropped 7 bases and J dropped 0; count of bases not matched to a gene: 2. Germline V gene sequence: CDR1 SQVTM, CDR2 ANQGSEA. This CDR3 comprises 13 residues. The CDR3 region is CSAAGGSYNEQFF. DNA for the CDR3: TGCAGCGCCGCGGGGGGCTCCTACAATGAGCAGTTCTTC.

This clone was seen only a few times. J is TRBJ2-6 and V is TRBV5-1; TRBD1 is a possible D gene (5 bases). Trimming took off 2 bases at V and 0 bases at J, with 18 bases between the two ends. The germline CDR1 and CDR2 sequences are SGHRS and YFSETQ. This CDR3 region has 19 residues. CDR3 nucleotides: TGCGCCAGCAGCTTAGGGGTCCCAGGTCTAGGCTCTGGGGCCAACGTCCTGACTTTC. Translated: CASSLGVPGLGSGANVLTF. Based on the CDR3 plus reference TRBV5-1 and TRBJ2-6, the full variable domain is KAGVTQTPRYLIKTRGQQVTLSCSPISGHRSVSWYQQTPGQGLQFLFEYFSETQRNKGNFPGRFSGRQFSNSRSEMNVSTLELGDSALYLCASSLGVPGLGSGANVLTFGAGSRLTVL.

J is TRBJ1-2 and V is TRBV6-1; 10 positions agree with TRBD1. This CDR3 is built from 12 residues. V lost 6 bases, J lost 7 bases, and 2 bases stayed unmatched. Germline values: CDR1 MNHNS, CDR2 SASEGT. The CDR3 DNA sequence: TGTGCCAGCAGGCGACAGGGGGCTGGCTACACCTTC. Translation: CASRRQGAGYTF.

To note about this clone: Additional DNA sequences in this sample encode the identical CDR3. CDR3 DNA: TGCGCCAGCAGCTTGACAGGGGGCAATTCACCCCTCCACTTT. This gives the protein CASSLTGGNSPLHF. The rearrangement joins TRBV5-1 to TRBJ1-6; 9 bases are shared with TRBD1. Germline trimming cut 1 base from V and 7 bases from J; bases unmatched to any gene: 0. Germline V gene lookup returns CDR1 SGHRS and CDR2 YFSETQ. The CDR3 length is 14 residues.

The rearrangement joins TRBV5-1 to TRBJ1-3; 7 nucleotides align to TRBD1. The V and J ends lost 4 bases and 0 bases, in that order; junction bases with no gene match: 4. Germline V gene data show CDR1 as SGHRS and CDR2 as YFSETQ. The CDR3 is 15 amino acids. Here the CDR3 reads CASSEGQSSGNTIYF. In DNA, the CDR3 is TGCGCCAGCAGCGAGGGACAGAGCTCTGGAAACACCATATATTTT.

The chain has TRBV6-4 and TRBJ2-3, with TRBD1 matching 9 bases. The CDR3 contains 15 residues. J was trimmed by 8 bases and V by 3 bases; bases with no gene match: 9. Germline V CDR1 and CDR2: MRHNA, SNTAGT. The DNA for the CDR3 is TGTGCCAGCAGTGAATGGGACAGGGCGGCTGGTACGCAGTATTTT. This translates into CASSEWDRAAGTQYF.

J is TRBJ2-1 and V is TRBV7-8; maybe TRBD2 (5 bases). The CDR3 runs to 16 residues. The V gene's germline CDR1 is SGHVS and CDR2 FQNEAQ. V was pared by 5 bases and J by 0 bases, with 14 bases between. The CDR3 bases are TGTGCCAGCAGCGATCTTGGCGGGTTCTCCTACAATGAGCAGTTCTTC. As protein: CASSDLGGFSYNEQFF.

This clone has a handful of counts. V is TRBV11-2 and J is TRBJ2-3; weak D call: TRBD1 (6 bases). CDR3 length equals 16 residues. Per the germline V gene, CDR1 is SGHAT and CDR2 is FQNNGV. V lost 3 bases, J lost 0 bases, and 13 bases lay in between. CDR3 amino acids: CASSFRQDASTDTQYF. The CDR3 bases are TGTGCCAGCAGCTTTCGACAGGACGCTAGCACAGATACGCAGTATTTT.

As for this clone: Different DNA sequences within this sample yield the same CDR3. The chain has TRBV6-1 and TRBJ2-7; perhaps TRBD2 as D (6 bases). This CDR3 has 12 amino acids. Germline V gene data show CDR1 as MNHNS and CDR2 as SASEGT. V lost 6 bases to trimming and J lost 7 bases, with 13 bases between them. The CDR3: CASSPRRVEQYF. CDR3 coding DNA: TGTGCCAGCAGCCCTAGGAGGGTTGAGCAGTACTTC.

This chain joins TRBV14 and TRBJ1-1; D is uncertain. Germline CDR1 reads SGHDN; CDR2 reads FVKESK. The CDR3 consists of 13 residues. Trimming shortened V by 4 bases and J by 3 bases, and 9 bases separated the two germline ends. Written as DNA, the CDR3 is TGTGCCAGCAGCCCGGACTTGGACACTGAAGCTTTCTTT. Protein product: CASSPDLDTEAFF.

The rearrangement joins TRBV7-9 to TRBJ2-3; TRBD2 matches 11 bases. This CDR3 spans 15 amino acids. V lost 8 bases and J lost 5; bases outside the gene matches: 9. CDR1 and CDR2 (germline): SEHNR, FQNEAQ (reference sequence). The CDR3 region is CASYLAGGPLDTQYF. The DNA for the CDR3 is TGTGCCAGCTACTTAGCGGGAGGGCCGTTAGATACGCAGTATTTT.